Listed here are 8 T cell receptor beta chains from one sample, sequenced in a study of cytomegalovirus exposure and HLA in healthy donors. Researchers ran the PCR with 60 Vbeta and 13 Jbeta primers. Measured with immunoSEQ multiplex PCR; TCRdb has only the in-frame clones, and not every one. The repertoire has about 160,000 clones, about 80% of them found once; the top ten carry 1.3%. The sample consisted of PBMCs. These receptors were obtained from a young man in good health and CMV-seronegative.

The chain couples TRBV6-1 to TRBJ2-7, with TRBD2 identical over 10 bases. The CDR3 totals 14 residues. J was trimmed by 8 bases and V by 2 bases; bases with no gene match: 6. Germline V gene lookup returns CDR1 MNHNS and CDR2 SASEGT. DNA for the CDR3: TGTGCCAGCAGTGAACGGACTAGCGGAATGAAGCAGTACTTC. This sequence encodes CASSERTSGMKQYF.

There are a few counts of this clone. V gene TRBV4-3 combines with J gene TRBJ2-5; the match to TRBD2 covers 10 bases. Germline-derived CDR1 and CDR2 are LGHNA and YSLEER. This CDR3 contains 18 residues. The J segment lost 4 bases and the V segment lost 0 bases, leaving 11 bases of the junction unmatched. This CDR3 is CASSQDAASGSGPETQYF. The CDR3 coding sequence is TGCGCCAGCAGCCAAGATGCGGCTAGCGGGAGCGGTCCAGAGACCCAGTACTTC.

This chain joins TRBV7-9 and TRBJ1-5; D ambiguous. V was pared by 1 base and J by 4 bases, with 11 bases between. The germline V gene encodes CDR1 SEHNR and CDR2 FQNEAQ (reference sequence). The CDR3 runs to 15 residues. The CDR3 region has the DNA TGTGCCAGCAGCTTAGAAGGAGGGAGGAATCAGCCCCAGCATTTT. Translation: CASSLEGGRNQPQHF.

The chain uses TRBV29-1 and TRBJ2-5, with a weak D call TRBD2 (6 bases). Matching the DNA end better, TRBJ2-7 makes the J call doubtful. Germline lookup yields CDR1 SQVTM and CDR2 ANQGSEA. The CDR3 is 16 residues long. CDR3 coding DNA: TGCAGCGTTGAAGACTCAGGGAGGAAGGGCTCCTACGAGCAGTACTTC. Translated: CSVEDSGRKGSYEQYF.

V is TRBV7-8 and J is TRBJ2-7; 7 positions match TRBD2. The CDR3 extends over 15 amino acids. The V gene's germline CDR1 is SGHVS and CDR2 FQNEAQ. With V trimmed by 5 bases and J by 5 bases, 12 bases remained unmatched. DNA for the CDR3: TGTGCCAGCAGCGTACGACTAGCCCAAGCTGACGAGCAGTACTTC. This gives the protein CASSVRLAQADEQYF. Full variable domain (outside the CDR3, taken from reference TRBV7-8 and TRBJ2-7): GAGVSQSPRYKVAKRGQDVALRCDPISGHVSLFWYQQALGQGPEFLTYFQNEAQLDKSGLPSDRFFAERPEGSVSTLKIQRTQQEDSAVYLCASSVRLAQADEQYFGPGTRLTVT.

This clone was counted between two and nine times. The rearrangement uses TRBV6-6 and TRBJ2-7; D unclear. Germline V gene lookup returns CDR1 MNHNY and CDR2 SVGAGI (reference sequence). V was clipped by 4 bases and J by 3 bases, with 4 bases between them. The CDR3 is 11 residues long. CDR3 loop: CASSFHYEQYF. As DNA, the CDR3 is TGTGCCAGCAGTTTCCACTACGAGCAGTACTTC.

The chain joins TRBV5-1 to TRBJ1-6; no clear D gene. With 0 bases removed from V and 6 bases from J, the gap between germline ends came to 10 bases. The CDR3 spans 15 residues. Germline CDR1 and CDR2: SGHRS and YFSETQ. This CDR3 is CASSLDGVGNSPLHF. The CDR3 DNA sequence: TGCGCCAGCAGCTTGGACGGGGTGGGTAATTCACCCCTCCACTTT. Variable domain in full (rest from reference TRBV5-1 and TRBJ1-6): KAGVTQTPRYLIKTRGQQVTLSCSPISGHRSVSWYQQTPGQGLQFLFEYFSETQRNKGNFPGRFSGRQFSNSRSEMNVSTLELGDSALYLCASSLDGVGNSPLHFGNGTRLTVT.

This chain connects TRBV11-3 to TRBJ2-7, with 11 bases that match TRBD2. The V and J ends lost 2 bases and 5 bases, in that order; junction bases with no gene match: 5. Germline CDR1 is SGHNT and CDR2 is YENEEA. The CDR3 covers 15 residues. CDR3 sequence (DNA): TGTGCCAGCAGCTTAACTAGCGGGAGAAACCACGAGCAGTACTTC. It yields the protein CASSLTSGRNHEQYF.